A single sample gave rise to the 19 T cell receptor beta chains below, sequenced in a study of T cells expressing NK-cell markers (dated by TCRdb to the early 2020s). The library was generated by 5' RACE. TCRdb names Illumina HiSeq 2000 as the instrument used. TCRdb reprocessed the reads into one record per CDR3 protein sequence, lacking DNA. The sample table includes 160,000 or so distinct CDR3 sequences. The ten largest clones represent approximately 18% of the sample. Source material: blood T cells: a sorted CD56 or NKG2C T cell subset, CD4+ or CD8+ T cells, or bulk PBMC T cells (not recorded which). The receptors shown here come from a woman aged 18 to 75 in good health.

The chain combines TRBV6-5 with TRBJ1-6; the TCRdb call, TRBD1, lacks DNA for checking. CDR1 and CDR2 from the germline V gene are MNHEY and SVGAGI. The CDR3 runs 15 residues. The CDR3: CASSYTGRDNSPLHF.

V is TRBV7-2 and J is TRBJ2-1; TCRdb lists TRBD1, though no DNA is available to test this call. Germline V gene sequence: CDR1 SGHTA, CDR2 FQGNSA. The CDR3 is made up of 14 amino acids. This chain's CDR3 is CASGGGFSYNEQFF.

This chain uses TRBV29-1 with TRBJ1-2. Germline V gene data show CDR1 as SQVTM and CDR2 as ANQGSEA. There are 12 residues in the CDR3. CDR3: CSSQKPGGGYTF.

The chain links TRBV10-3 to TRBJ2-7; TCRdb designates TRBD1, a call that cannot be tested without DNA. The CDR3 runs to 14 residues. CDR1 ENHRY and CDR2 SYGVKD come from the germline V gene. This CDR3 is CAISERGGSYEQYF.

This chain links TRBV12-3 or TRBV12-4 with TRBJ2-5; lacking DNA, the TRBD1 call made by TCRdb goes unchecked. The CDR3 contains 13 residues. This CDR3 reads CASSFGGIETQYF.

The chain couples TRBV5-1 to TRBJ2-7; the D gene TCRdb calls, TRBD2, cannot be checked with no DNA. Per germline, CDR1 SGHRS and CDR2 YFSETQ. The CDR3 totals 14 residues. This CDR3 is CASSPSGIPYEQYF.

V usage is TRBV5-6 and J usage is TRBJ2-7; TCRdb designates TRBD1, a call that cannot be tested without DNA. The CDR3 spans 15 residues. The germline V gene has CDR1 SGHDT and CDR2 YYEEEE. CDR3: CASSLPGVQVYEQYF.

The rearrangement uses TRBV24-1 and TRBJ2-1; TCRdb's assignment of TRBD2 cannot be checked, as there is no DNA. Germline V CDR1 and CDR2: KGHDR, SFDVKD. The CDR3 is 16 residues long. The CDR3 sequence: CATSDRDFGSYNEQFF.

This sequence joins TRBV4-2 and TRBJ2-2. Germline V gives CDR1 LGHNA, CDR2 YNFKEQ. There are 15 residues in the CDR3. The CDR3 loop is CASSQDWVDTGELFF.

The chain joins TRBV28 to TRBJ2-2; TCRdb outputs TRBD1, but without DNA this stays unchecked. The CDR3 has 17 residues. The V gene's germline CDR1 is MDHEN and CDR2 SYDVKM. CDR3 sequence: CASSLMAGTGNTGELFF.

The chain combines TRBV18 with TRBJ2-1; TCRdb calls TRBD1, which cannot be checked without DNA. Per germline, CDR1 KGHSH and CDR2 LQKENI. The CDR3 sequence is 13 residues long. CDR3 sequence reads: CASSPGQANEQFF.

The chain carries TRBV2 and TRBJ2-5. The CDR3 extends over 15 amino acids. CDR1 SNHLY and CDR2 FYNNEI come from the germline V gene. Here the CDR3 reads CASSETVGTQETQYF.

The chain couples TRBV7-3 to TRBJ2-6. The CDR3 contains 15 residues. The germline CDR1 and CDR2 sequences are SGHTA and FQGTGA. The CDR3 sequence: CASSLIHSGANVLTF.

The chain combines TRBV5-1 with TRBJ1-2; checking the TCRdb D call of TRBD1 is not possible without DNA. Germline V lookup: CDR1 SGHRS, CDR2 YFSETQ. The CDR3 has 15 amino acids. The chain's CDR3 is CASSPGQLTNYGYTF.

The chain is built from TRBV7-9 and TRBJ1-5; TCRdb picks TRBD1, but there is no DNA to check that call. This CDR3 has 15 amino acids. Looked up from germline, CDR1 is SEHNR and CDR2 is FQNEAQ (reference sequence). CDR3 region: CASSPKGGWDQPQHF.

The chain links TRBV12-3 or TRBV12-4 to TRBJ2-1; TCRdb lists TRBD1, though no DNA is available to test this call. The CDR3 length is 14 residues. CDR3 residues: CSSSPGQGANEQFF.

The CDR3 sequence is CSASVLQGPHQPQHF. The chain combines TRBV20-1 with TRBJ1-5; TCRdb lists TRBD1, though no DNA is available to test this call. CDR1 and CDR2 from the germline V gene are DFQATT and SNEGSKA (reference sequence). The CDR3 has 15 amino acids.

The chain combines TRBV30 with TRBJ1-5. Germline V gene sequence: CDR1 GTSNPN, CDR2 SVGIG (reference sequence). The CDR3 sequence is 14 residues long. The CDR3 protein is CAWSVLGSGQPQHF.

The chain's CDR3 is CAWRTPLAVSSYEQYF. V usage is TRBV30 and J usage is TRBJ2-7; absent DNA, TCRdb's TRBD2 call cannot be checked. CDR1 is GTSNPN, CDR2 SVGIG, per germline (reference sequence). This CDR3 contains 16 residues.